Many counts were recorded for the clone carrying this T cell receptor (beta chain). What it binds is unknown. This sample is part of a study of early T cells in non-severe SARS-CoV-2 infection. On the study more broadly: Alpha and beta chains were unpaired, from unsorted whole-blood bulk RNA. The study, taken as a whole, reports: The VDJdb matching leaned toward anti-spike CD8 responses and overlooked private and CD4 specificities.

Individual cDNA molecules carried attached unique molecular identifiers. In TCRdb, the 5' RACE reads were re-called with MiXCR into one record per CDR3 protein. Of 65,000 to 70,000 distinct CDR3 sequences listed, more than 9% were seen once; the top ten hold more than 1.5%. Per the germline V gene, CDR1 is SEHNR and CDR2 is FQNEAQ (reference sequence). The CDR3 covers 11 residues. V lost 1 base to trimming and J lost 3 bases, with 0 bases between them. V and J are TRBV7-9 and TRBJ1-1; D ambiguous. This clonotype originated in an adult who was a healthcare worker with PCR-confirmed SARS-CoV-2 infection or an uninfected control (not recorded which). The sequenced sample consisted of whole blood. The CDR3 DNA reads as TGTGCCAGCAGCTTAGACACTGAAGCTTTCTTT. Translation: CASSLDTEAFF.